These T cell receptor beta chains were read from a single sample in a study of T-cell memory formation after mild COVID-19. TCRdb itself ran the 5' RACE reads through MiXCR, one entry per CDR3 protein. The sample includes hundreds of thousands of distinct CDR3 sequences, about 20% of them seen just once. Sequenced sample: PBMCs or a T cell subset sorted from them (not recorded which). These receptors were collected from an adult woman who had mild COVID-19 (a few samples of this study predate the infection). Cell type and time point are not known. Each CDR3 is given with its conserved first and last residue. D genes are given only for firm matches. Not every row has a clone size; where given, it reads once, few, many or a size class.

clone_size j_call v_call d_call cdr3_aa cdr3_nt
. TRBJ1-1 TRBV5-1 TRBD1 CASSSTPGQLNTEAFF TGCGCCAGCAGCTCCACCCCGGGACAGCTGAACACTGAAGCTTTCTTT
few TRBJ2-3 TRBV4-1 TRBD2 CASSQDRELAGITDTQYF TGCGCCAGCAGCCAAGATCGGGAACTAGCGGGGATCACAGATACGCAGTATTTT
. TRBJ2-5 TRBV5-1 TRBD2 CASSLTGGQETQYF TGCGCCAGCAGCTTGACGGGGGGCCAAGAGACCCAGTACTTC
few TRBJ2-6 TRBV6-5 . CASSYRQGANVLTF TGTGCCAGCAGTTACAGGCAAGGGGCCAACGTCCTGACTTTC
. TRBJ2-1 TRBV20-1 . CSAREVRAGNEQFF TGCAGTGCTAGAGAGGTGCGGGCGGGCAATGAGCAGTTCTTC
few TRBJ2-7 TRBV30 . CAWSMSASSYEQYF TGTGCCTGGAGTATGTCAGCGAGCTCCTACGAGCAGTACTTC
. TRBJ2-5 TRBV12-3/TRBV12-4 TRBD1 CATRATGSRETQYF TGTGCCACCCGAGCGACAGGGAGCCGGGAGACCCAGTACTTC
many TRBJ2-5 TRBV10-3 TRBD2 CAISGPGLASNLYQETQYF TGTGCCATCAGTGGTCCGGGACTAGCATCTAACCTGTACCAAGAGACCCAGTACTTC
. TRBJ1-1 TRBV7-6 . CASSLDAANTEAFF TGTGCCAGCAGCTTAGATGCTGCAAACACTGAAGCTTTCTTT
. TRBJ2-1 TRBV5-1 . CASSLGGPSYNEQFF TGCGCCAGCAGCTTGGGCGGCCCCTCCTACAATGAGCAGTTCTTC
few TRBJ2-7 TRBV9 . CASSPRGTGLYEQYF TGTGCCAGCAGCCCTCGCGGCACGGGGCTTTACGAGCAGTACTTC
. TRBJ2-7 TRBV3-1 TRBD2 CASSQTSGTYEQYF TGTGCCAGCAGCCAAACTAGCGGGACCTACGAGCAGTACTTC
few TRBJ2-3 TRBV5-1 TRBD1 CASSRRQGALTDTQYF TGCGCCAGCAGCAGGAGACAGGGGGCCCTTACAGATACGCAGTATTTT
many TRBJ1-2 TRBV21-1 . CASTVFPGQGSYGYTF TGTGCCAGCACCGTTTTTCCGGGACAGGGGTCCTATGGCTACACCTTC
many TRBJ2-5 TRBV5-4 . CASSLKAATLQETQYF TGTGCCAGCAGCTTGAAGGCAGCGACCCTCCAAGAGACCCAGTACTTC
few TRBJ1-4 TRBV6-2/TRBV6-3 TRBD1 CASSRTGAEEKLFF TGTGCCAGCTCCAGGACAGGGGCAGAGGAAAAACTGTTTTTT
. TRBJ2-6 TRBV7-3 . CASSSRLGSGANVLTF TGTGCCAGCAGCTCCCGACTGGGGTCTGGGGCCAACGTCCTGACTTTC
few TRBJ2-2 TRBV4-1 TRBD2 CASRYRTSTGELFF TGCGCCAGCAGGTACAGGACTAGCACCGGGGAGCTGTTTTTT
many TRBJ2-1 TRBV4-1 . CASSQVHRSDEQFF TGCGCCAGCAGCCAAGTTCATAGGAGTGATGAGCAGTTCTTC
. TRBJ2-7 TRBV25-1 . CASSDRTVSHEQYF TGTGCCAGCAGTGATAGGACAGTTTCCCACGAGCAGTACTTC
few TRBJ1-5 TRBV30 TRBD1 CAWSAVTGVRPQHF TGTGCCTGGAGTGCCGTAACAGGGGTAAGGCCCCAGCATTTT
. TRBJ2-1 TRBV11-3 . CASSRKQARDNEQFF TGTGCCAGCAGCCGTAAACAGGCCCGGGACAATGAGCAGTTCTTC